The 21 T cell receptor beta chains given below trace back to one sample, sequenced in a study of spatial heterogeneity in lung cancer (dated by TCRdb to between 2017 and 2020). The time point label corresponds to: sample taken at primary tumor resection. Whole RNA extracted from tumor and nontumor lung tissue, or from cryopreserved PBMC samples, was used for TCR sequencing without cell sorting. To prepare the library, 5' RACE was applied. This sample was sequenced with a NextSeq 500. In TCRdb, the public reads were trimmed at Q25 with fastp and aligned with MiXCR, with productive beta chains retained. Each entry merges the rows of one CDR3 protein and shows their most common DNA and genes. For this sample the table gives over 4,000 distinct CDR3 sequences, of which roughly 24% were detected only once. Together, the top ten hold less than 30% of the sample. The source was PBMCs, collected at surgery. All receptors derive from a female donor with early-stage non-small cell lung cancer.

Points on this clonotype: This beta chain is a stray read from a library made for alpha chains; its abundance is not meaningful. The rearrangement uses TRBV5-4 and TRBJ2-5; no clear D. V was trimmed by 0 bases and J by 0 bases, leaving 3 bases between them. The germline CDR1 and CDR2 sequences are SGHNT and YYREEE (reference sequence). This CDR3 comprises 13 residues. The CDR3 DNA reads TGTGCCAGCAGCTTGGCCAACCAAGAGACCCAGTACTTC. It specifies CASSLANQETQYF.

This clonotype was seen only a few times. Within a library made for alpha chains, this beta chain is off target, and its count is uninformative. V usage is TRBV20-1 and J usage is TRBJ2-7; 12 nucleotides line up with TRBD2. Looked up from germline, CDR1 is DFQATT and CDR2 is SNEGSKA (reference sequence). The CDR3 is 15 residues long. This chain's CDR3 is CTTGNGTSGSYEQYF. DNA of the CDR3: TGCACCACGGGGAACGGGACTAGCGGGTCCTACGAGCAGTACTTC.

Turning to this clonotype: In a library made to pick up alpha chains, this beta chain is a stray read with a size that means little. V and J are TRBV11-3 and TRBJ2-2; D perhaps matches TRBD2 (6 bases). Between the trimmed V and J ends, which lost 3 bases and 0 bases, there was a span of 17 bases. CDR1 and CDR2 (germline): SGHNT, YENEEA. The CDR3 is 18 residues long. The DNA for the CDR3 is TGTGCCAGCAGCTTTGGAGGTGGAAGCGGGCCGAACACCGGGGAGCTGTTTTTT. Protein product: CASSFGGGSGPNTGELFF.

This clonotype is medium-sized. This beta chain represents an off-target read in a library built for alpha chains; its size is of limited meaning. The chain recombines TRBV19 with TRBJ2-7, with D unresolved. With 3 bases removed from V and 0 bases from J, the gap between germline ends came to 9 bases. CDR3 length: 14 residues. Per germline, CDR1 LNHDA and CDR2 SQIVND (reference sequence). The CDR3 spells CASSMNAASYEQYF. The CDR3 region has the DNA TGTGCCAGTAGTATGAACGCGGCCTCCTACGAGCAGTACTTC. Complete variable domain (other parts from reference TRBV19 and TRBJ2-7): DGGITQSPKYLFRKEGQNVTLSCEQNLNHDAMYWYRQDPGQGLRLIYYSQIVNDFQKGDIAEGYSVSREKKESFPLTVTSAQKNPTAFYLCASSMNAASYEQYFGPGTRLTVT.

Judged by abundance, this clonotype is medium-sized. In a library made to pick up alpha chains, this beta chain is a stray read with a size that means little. The CDR3 is CASSCRDTANTDTQYF. The CDR3 nucleotides read TGTGCCAGCAGTTGCCGAGACACCGCTAACACAGATACGCAGTATTTT. The chain recombines TRBV28 with TRBJ2-3; D ambiguous. The germline CDR1 and CDR2 sequences are MDHEN and SYDVKM. This CDR3 region has 16 residues. Trimming took 4 bases from V and 2 from J, leaving 16 bases between them.

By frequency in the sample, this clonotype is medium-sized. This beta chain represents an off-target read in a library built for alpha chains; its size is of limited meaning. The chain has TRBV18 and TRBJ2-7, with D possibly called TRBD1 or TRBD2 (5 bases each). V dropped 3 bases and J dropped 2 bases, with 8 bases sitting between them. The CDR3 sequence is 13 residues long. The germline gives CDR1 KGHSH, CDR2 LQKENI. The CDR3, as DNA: TGTGCCAGCTCACCGGGACGAACCTACGAGCAGTACTTC. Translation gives CASSPGRTYEQYF.

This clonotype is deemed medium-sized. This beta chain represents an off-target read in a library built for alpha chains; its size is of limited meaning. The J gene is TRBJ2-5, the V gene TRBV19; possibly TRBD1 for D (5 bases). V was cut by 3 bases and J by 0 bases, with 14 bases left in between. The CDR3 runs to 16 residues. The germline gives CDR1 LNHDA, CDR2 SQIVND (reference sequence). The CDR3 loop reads CASSISPAGNQETQYF. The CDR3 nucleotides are TGTGCCAGTAGTATCTCCCCCGCAGGGAACCAAGAGACCCAGTACTTC. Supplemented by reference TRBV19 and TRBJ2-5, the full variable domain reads DGGITQSPKYLFRKEGQNVTLSCEQNLNHDAMYWYRQDPGQGLRLIYYSQIVNDFQKGDIAEGYSVSREKKESFPLTVTSAQKNPTAFYLCASSISPAGNQETQYFGPGTRLLVL.

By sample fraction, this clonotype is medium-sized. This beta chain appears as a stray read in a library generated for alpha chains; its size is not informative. CDR3 sequence reads: CASSLSGTYTDTQYF. CDR3 in DNA: TGTGCCAGCAGCTTGTCGGGGACCTACACAGATACGCAGTATTTT. The chain is built from TRBV7-8 and TRBJ2-3; either TRBD1 or TRBD2 may supply D (5 bases each). The V end was cut by 3 bases, the J end by 2 bases, with 12 bases between. The CDR3 is made up of 15 amino acids. Germline V gene sequence: CDR1 SGHVS, CDR2 FQNEAQ.

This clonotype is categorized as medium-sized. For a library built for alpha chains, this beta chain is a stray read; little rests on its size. The CDR3 DNA reads as TGTGCCAGCAGTCGACTAGGCTACGAGCAGTACTTC. Translation gives CASSRLGYEQYF. This chain uses TRBV2 with TRBJ2-7; D is possibly TRBD2 (6 bases). CDR1 SNHLY and CDR2 FYNNEI come from the germline V gene. This CDR3 is built from 12 residues. Trimming removed 5 bases from V and 3 bases from J, with 8 bases in between.

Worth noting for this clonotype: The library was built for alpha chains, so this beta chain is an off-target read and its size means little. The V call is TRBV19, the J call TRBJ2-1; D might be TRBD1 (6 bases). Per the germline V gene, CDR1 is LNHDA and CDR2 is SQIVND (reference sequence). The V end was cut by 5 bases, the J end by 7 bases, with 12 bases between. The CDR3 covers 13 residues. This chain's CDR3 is CASSLHRENEQFF. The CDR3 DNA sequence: TGTGCCAGTAGTTTACACAGGGAAAATGAGCAGTTCTTC. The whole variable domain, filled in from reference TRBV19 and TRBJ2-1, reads DGGITQSPKYLFRKEGQNVTLSCEQNLNHDAMYWYRQDPGQGLRLIYYSQIVNDFQKGDIAEGYSVSREKKESFPLTVTSAQKNPTAFYLCASSLHRENEQFFGPGTRLTVL.

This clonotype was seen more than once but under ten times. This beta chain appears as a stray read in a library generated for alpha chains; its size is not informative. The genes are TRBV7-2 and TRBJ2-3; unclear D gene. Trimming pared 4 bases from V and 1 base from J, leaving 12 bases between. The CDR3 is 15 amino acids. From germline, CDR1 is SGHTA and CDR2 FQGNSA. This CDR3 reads CASSSGSGRTDTQYF. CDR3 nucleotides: TGTGCCAGCAGCTCCGGATCGGGCCGCACAGATACGCAGTATTTT.

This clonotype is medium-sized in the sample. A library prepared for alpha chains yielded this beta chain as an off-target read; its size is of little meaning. The CDR3 nucleotides are TGTGCCAGCAGTCCCGGGACAGGAGAGGTAGAGACCCAGTACTTC. Translated: CASSPGTGEVETQYF. The chain couples TRBV28 to TRBJ2-5, with 8 bases that match TRBD1. The trim removed 5 bases at V and 4 bases at J, leaving 9 bases unmatched. The CDR3 sequence is 15 residues long. Germline CDR1 is MDHEN and CDR2 is SYDVKM.

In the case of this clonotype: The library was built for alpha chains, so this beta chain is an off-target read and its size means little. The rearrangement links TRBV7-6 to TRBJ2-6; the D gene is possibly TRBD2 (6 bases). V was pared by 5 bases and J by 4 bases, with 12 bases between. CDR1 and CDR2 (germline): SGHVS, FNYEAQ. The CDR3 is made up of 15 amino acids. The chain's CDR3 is CASSLGTPGANVLTF. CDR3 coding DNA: TGTGCCAGCAGCCTAGGGACTCCAGGGGCCAACGTCCTGACTTTC.

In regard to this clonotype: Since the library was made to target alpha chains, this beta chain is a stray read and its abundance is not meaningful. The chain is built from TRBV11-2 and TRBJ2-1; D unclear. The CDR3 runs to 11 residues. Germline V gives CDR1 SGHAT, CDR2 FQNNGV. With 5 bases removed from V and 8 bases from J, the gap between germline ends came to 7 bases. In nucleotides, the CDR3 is TGTGCCAGCAGCCCCGCTGATGAGCAGTTCTTC. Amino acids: CASSPADEQFF.

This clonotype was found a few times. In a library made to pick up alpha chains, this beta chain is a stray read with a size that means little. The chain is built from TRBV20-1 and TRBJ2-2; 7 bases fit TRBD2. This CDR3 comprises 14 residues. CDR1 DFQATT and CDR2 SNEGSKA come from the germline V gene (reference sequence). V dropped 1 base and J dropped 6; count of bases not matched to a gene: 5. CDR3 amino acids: CSARGRTSAGELFF. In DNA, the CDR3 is TGCAGTGCTAGAGGTCGCACTAGCGCCGGGGAGCTGTTTTTT.

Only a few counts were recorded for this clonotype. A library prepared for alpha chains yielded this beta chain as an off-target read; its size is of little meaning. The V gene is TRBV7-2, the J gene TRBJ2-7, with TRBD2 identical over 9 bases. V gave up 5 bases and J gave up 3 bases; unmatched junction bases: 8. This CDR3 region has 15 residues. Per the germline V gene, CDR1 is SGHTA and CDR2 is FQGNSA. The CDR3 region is CASSRGREGHYEQYF. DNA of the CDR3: TGTGCCAGCAGCCGAGGGCGGGAGGGTCACTACGAGCAGTACTTC.

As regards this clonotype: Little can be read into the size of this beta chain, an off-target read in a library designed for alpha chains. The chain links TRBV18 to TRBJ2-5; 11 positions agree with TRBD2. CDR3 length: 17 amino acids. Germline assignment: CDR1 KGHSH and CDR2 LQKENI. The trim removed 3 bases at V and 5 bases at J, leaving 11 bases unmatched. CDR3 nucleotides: TGTGCCAGCTCACCTCCGACTAGCGGGAAGCGGGGCGAGACCCAGTACTTC. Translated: CASSPPTSGKRGETQYF.

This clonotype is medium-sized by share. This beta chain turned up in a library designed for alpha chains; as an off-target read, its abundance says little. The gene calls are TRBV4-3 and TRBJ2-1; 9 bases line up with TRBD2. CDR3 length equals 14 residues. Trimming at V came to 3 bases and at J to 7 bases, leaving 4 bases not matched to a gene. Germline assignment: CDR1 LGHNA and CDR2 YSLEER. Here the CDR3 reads CASSHGGRGNEQFF. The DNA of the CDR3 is TGCGCCAGCAGCCATGGCGGGAGGGGGAATGAGCAGTTCTTC.

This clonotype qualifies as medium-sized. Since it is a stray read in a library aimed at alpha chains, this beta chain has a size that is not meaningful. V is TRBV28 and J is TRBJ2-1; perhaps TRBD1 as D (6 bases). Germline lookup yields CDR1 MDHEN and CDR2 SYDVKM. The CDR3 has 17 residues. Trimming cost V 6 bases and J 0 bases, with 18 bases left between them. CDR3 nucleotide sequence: TGTGCCAGCAGGCTACGGCCCCTAGGGGGCTCCTACAATGAGCAGTTCTTC. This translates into CASRLRPLGGSYNEQFF.

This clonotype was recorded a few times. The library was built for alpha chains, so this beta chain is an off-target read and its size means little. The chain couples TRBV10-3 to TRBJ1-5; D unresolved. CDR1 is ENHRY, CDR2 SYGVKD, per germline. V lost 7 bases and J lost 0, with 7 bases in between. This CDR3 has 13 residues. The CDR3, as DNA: TGTGCCATCACTGTCGATAGCAATCAGCCCCAGCATTTT. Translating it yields CAITVDSNQPQHF.

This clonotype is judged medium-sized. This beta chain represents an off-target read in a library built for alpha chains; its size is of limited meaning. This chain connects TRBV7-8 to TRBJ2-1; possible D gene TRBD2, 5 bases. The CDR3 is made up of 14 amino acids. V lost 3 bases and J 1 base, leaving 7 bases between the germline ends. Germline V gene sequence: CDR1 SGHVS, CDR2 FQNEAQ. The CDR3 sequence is CASSFSGSYNEQFF. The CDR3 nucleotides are TGTGCCAGCAGCTTTTCGGGGTCCTACAATGAGCAGTTCTTC. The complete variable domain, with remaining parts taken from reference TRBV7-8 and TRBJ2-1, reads GAGVSQSPRYKVAKRGQDVALRCDPISGHVSLFWYQQALGQGPEFLTYFQNEAQLDKSGLPSDRFFAERPEGSVSTLKIQRTQQEDSAVYLCASSFSGSYNEQFFGPGTRLTVL.